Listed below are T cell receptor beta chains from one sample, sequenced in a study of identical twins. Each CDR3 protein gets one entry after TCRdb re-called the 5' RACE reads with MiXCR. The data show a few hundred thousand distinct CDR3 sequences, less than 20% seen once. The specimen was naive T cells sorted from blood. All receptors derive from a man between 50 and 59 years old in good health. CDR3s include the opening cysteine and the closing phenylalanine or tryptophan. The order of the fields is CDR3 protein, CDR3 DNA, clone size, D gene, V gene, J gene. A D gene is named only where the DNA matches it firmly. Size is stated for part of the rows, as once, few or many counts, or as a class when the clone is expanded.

CSARPASGGDTQYF	TGCAGTGCCCGGCCGGCTAGCGGGGGAGATACGCAGTATTTT	once	TRBD2	TRBV20-1	TRBJ2-3
CASSYRPNTGELFF	TGTGCCAGCAGTTACAGGCCGAACACCGGGGAGCTGTTTTTT	few	-	TRBV6-2/TRBV6-3	TRBJ2-2
CASSLLGLAGSTDTQYF	TGTGCCAGCAGTTTATTAGGTCTAGCGGGAAGCACAGATACGCAGTATTTT	many	TRBD2	TRBV28	TRBJ2-3
CSAPSTSSYNEQFF	TGCAGTGCCCCCTCCACCAGCTCCTACAATGAGCAGTTCTTC	-	-	TRBV20-1	TRBJ2-1
CAWETGSGYTF	TGTGCCTGGGAAACAGGGAGCGGCTACACCTTC	many	-	TRBV30	TRBJ1-2
CSARAEGYEQYF	TGCAGTGCTAGAGCCGAGGGATACGAGCAGTACTTC	-	-	TRBV20-1	TRBJ2-7
CASSKDRVDYNSPLHF	TGCGCCAGCTCGAAGGACAGGGTGGACTATAATTCACCCCTCCACTTT	-	TRBD1	TRBV23-1	TRBJ1-6
CSARLAGREQYF	TGCAGTGCTAGGTTGGCTGGGCGCGAGCAGTACTTC	many	-	TRBV20-1	TRBJ2-7
CASSLARQNEQFF	TGTGCCAGCAGCTTAGCGCGTCAGAATGAGCAGTTCTTC	-	-	TRBV7-9	TRBJ2-1
CASSLIGVGQGSYNEQFF	TGTGCCAGCAGCTTAATCGGGGTGGGACAGGGATCCTACAATGAGCAGTTCTTC	few	TRBD1	TRBV11-1	TRBJ2-1
CASSKVRRGNTEAFF	TGCGCCAGCAGCAAGGTGAGAAGAGGGAACACTGAAGCTTTCTTT	few	-	TRBV5-1	TRBJ1-1
CASSQGLEYEQYF	TGTGCCAGCAGCCAAGGGCTAGAGTACGAGCAGTACTTC	few	-	TRBV14	TRBJ2-7
CASSPGFVGQLGEETQYF	TGTGCCAGCAGCCCTGGTTTTGTCGGACAGTTAGGGGAAGAGACCCAGTACTTC	-	-	TRBV12-3/TRBV12-4	TRBJ2-5
CASSMDRAAFEQYF	TGTGCTAGCAGCATGGACAGGGCAGCTTTCGAGCAGTACTTC	-	TRBD1	TRBV7-7	TRBJ2-7
CSVEPVGWARETQYF	TGCAGCGTTGAACCCGTGGGGTGGGCCCGGGAGACCCAGTACTTC	many	-	TRBV29-1	TRBJ2-5
CAISESGVGSPLHF	TGTGCCATCAGTGAGTCGGGGGTAGGATCACCCCTCCACTTT	many	-	TRBV10-3	TRBJ1-6
CASSPVTEDGYTF	TGCGCCAGCAGCCCGGTGACGGAAGATGGCTACACCTTC	-	-	TRBV5-1	TRBJ1-2
CSATKTTGEVFEKLFF	TGCAGTGCTACAAAAACTACAGGGGAAGTATTTGAAAAACTGTTTTTT	few	TRBD1	TRBV20-1	TRBJ1-4
CSVVAGASYEQYF	TGCAGCGTTGTAGCGGGGGCCTCCTACGAGCAGTACTTC	-	TRBD2	TRBV29-1	TRBJ2-7
CASSLLGQGTTGELFF	TGTGCCAGCAGCCTCCTGGGACAGGGGACCACCGGGGAGCTGTTTTTT	many	TRBD1	TRBV5-6	TRBJ2-2
CASSSGTGGFYGYTF	TGCGCCAGCAGCTCCGGGACAGGGGGTTTCTACGGCTACACCTTC	few	TRBD1	TRBV5-1	TRBJ1-2
CSARRTGGYSNQPQHF	TGCAGTGCTAGGAGGACAGGCGGGTATAGCAATCAGCCCCAGCATTTT	-	TRBD1	TRBV20-1	TRBJ1-5
CASSSTTYNEQFF	TGCGCCAGCAGCTCGACTACTTACAATGAGCAGTTCTTC	many	-	TRBV5-1	TRBJ2-1
CASSQGRTYNEQFF	TGTGCCAGCAGCCAAGGTCGCACCTACAATGAGCAGTTCTTC	-	-	TRBV4-2	TRBJ2-1
CAVAGTVNTGELFF	TGTGCCGTAGCCGGGACAGTGAACACCGGGGAGCTGTTTTTT	-	TRBD1	TRBV10-3	TRBJ2-2
CASSNELKAFF	TGCGCCAGCAGCAACGAACTAAAAGCTTTCTTT	few	-	TRBV5-1	TRBJ1-1
CASSLGLAGPDTQYF	TGTGCCAGCAGTCTGGGACTAGCGGGGCCAGATACGCAGTATTTT	many	TRBD2	TRBV12-3/TRBV12-4	TRBJ2-3
CASSFQGGGELFF	TGTGCCAGCAGCTTTCAGGGGGGCGGGGAGCTGTTTTTT	-	-	TRBV5-5	TRBJ2-2
CASSLWVWSDTTNEKLFF	TGTGCCAGCAGTTTATGGGTTTGGTCCGATACAACTAATGAAAAACTGTTTTTT	-	-	TRBV28	TRBJ1-4
CASSQPNAHERGPGDTQYF	TGCGCCAGCAGCCAACCGAATGCCCACGAGCGGGGGCCTGGGGATACGCAGTATTTT	medium-sized	TRBD2	TRBV4-3	TRBJ2-3
CAISGLVVAGDNEQFF	TGTGCCATCAGTGGACTAGTAGTAGCGGGAGACAATGAGCAGTTCTTC	many	TRBD2	TRBV10-3	TRBJ2-1
CASIPGAGGRYEQYF	TGTGCCAGCATCCCAGGGGCGGGGGGTCGCTACGAGCAGTACTTC	-	TRBD2	TRBV6-1	TRBJ2-7
CSVQDPGAYSGYTF	TGCAGCGTTCAAGACCCCGGGGCCTATTCTGGCTACACCTTC	few	-	TRBV29-1	TRBJ1-2
CASSGTSGFLSSYNEQFF	TGTGCCAGCAGCGGGACTAGCGGGTTCCTAAGCTCCTACAATGAGCAGTTCTTC	many	TRBD2	TRBV6-1	TRBJ2-1
CSASRASSENIQYF	TGCAGCGCATCCCGGGCCTCGTCCGAAAACATTCAGTACTTC	-	-	TRBV29-1	TRBJ2-4
CSASPVEATYEQYF	TGCAGTGCGTCTCCGGTAGAGGCGACCTACGAGCAGTACTTC	few	-	TRBV20-1	TRBJ2-7
CASSLTGTNEKLFF	TGTGCCAGCAGCCTAACCGGGACAAACGAAAAACTGTTTTTT	many	-	TRBV11-2	TRBJ1-4
CSASVPANIQYF	TGCAGTGCTAGTGTCCCTGCGAACATTCAGTACTTC	many	-	TRBV20-1	TRBJ2-4
CASSQVEGPQETQYF	TGCGCCAGCAGCCAAGTCGAGGGTCCCCAAGAGACCCAGTACTTC	few	-	TRBV4-1	TRBJ2-5